Below are 23 T cell receptor beta chains sequenced from a single sample in a study of PD-1 blockade in mismatch repair-deficient tumors (TCRdb year 2017). Libraries were made using the immunoSEQ multiplex PCR assay. This immuneACCESS table, as held by TCRdb, lists in-frame sequences with V and J called but not all clones. Of the missing ones, under half trace to an unresolved V gene in checked studies; the others have no known cause. Present in this sample are about 34,000 clones, over 80% of which were seen just once. The ten largest clones add up to 3% to 4% of the sample. The starting material was PBMCs, obtained approximately 6 weeks after starting pembrolizumab. The receptors come from an adult with mismatch repair-deficient cancer.

V is TRBV11-2 and J is TRBJ1-2; tentatively, D is TRBD1 (6 bases). V was shortened by 1 base and J by 7 bases, with 19 bases between the two germline ends. CDR3 length: 16 amino acids. Germline V lookup: CDR1 SGHAT, CDR2 FQNNGV. The DNA for the CDR3 is TGTGCCAGCAGCTTAGGTGTAGGCCGGACAGACTCTGGCTACACCTTC. Protein product: CASSLGVGRTDSGYTF.

The gene calls are TRBV11-2 and TRBJ2-1; TRBD2 agrees at 12 bases. Germline CDR1 reads SGHAT; CDR2 reads FQNNGV. This CDR3 has 15 amino acids. V shed 8 bases, J shed 12 bases, and the junction held 14 bases outside the gene matches. The CDR3, as DNA: TGTGCCAGCCAATCGCTAGCGGGAGGGGAAAAGGGGCAGTTCTTC. Encoded protein: CASQSLAGGEKGQFF.

V and J are TRBV7-9 and TRBJ2-1, with TRBD2 identical over 9 bases. The CDR3 runs to 13 residues. The V gene end was trimmed by 4 bases and the J gene end by 6 bases; junction bases not matched to a gene: 1. Germline values: CDR1 SEHNR, CDR2 FQNEAQ (reference sequence). The CDR3 sequence: CASSSGLANEQFF. The CDR3 region has the DNA TGTGCCAGCAGCTCGGGACTAGCCAATGAGCAGTTCTTC.

The chain employs TRBV5-1 and TRBJ2-6; 7 bases line up with TRBD1. The CDR3 is made up of 16 amino acids. The germline gives CDR1 SGHRS, CDR2 YFSETQ. V shed 1 base, J shed 2 bases, and the junction held 3 bases outside the gene matches. For the CDR3, the DNA is TGCGCCAGCAGCTTGCGAGGGGGCACTGGGGCCAACGTCCTGACTTTC. It is translated as CASSLRGGTGANVLTF.

V and J are TRBV27 and TRBJ1-4; perhaps TRBD1 as D (6 bases). Trimming pared 5 bases from V and 5 bases from J, leaving 9 bases between. The germline CDR1 and CDR2 sequences are MNHEY and SMNVEV (reference sequence). CDR3 length equals 13 residues. CDR3 protein: CASSQDRNEKLFF. Written as DNA, the CDR3 is TGTGCCAGCAGTCAGGACAGAAATGAAAAACTGTTTTTT.

The V and J genes are TRBV6-1 and TRBJ2-2; no clear D. Deletions cut 7 bases from V and 0 bases from J, with 9 bases between. There are 14 residues in the CDR3. The germline CDR1 and CDR2 sequences are MNHNS and SASEGT. The CDR3 here is CASISTANTGELFF. CDR3 sequence (DNA): TGTGCCAGCATCAGTACAGCGAACACCGGGGAGCTGTTTTTT.

The chain links TRBV5-1 to TRBJ2-1; no clear D gene. V was cut by 4 bases and J by 9 bases, with 11 bases left in between. The CDR3 runs 12 residues. In germline, CDR1 is SGHRS, CDR2 YFSETQ. CDR3 region: CASSLISPEQFF. The CDR3 coding sequence is TGCGCCAGCAGCCTGATTAGCCCTGAGCAGTTCTTC.

The chain is built from TRBV4-1 and TRBJ2-3; perhaps TRBD2 as D (6 bases). The length of the CDR3 is 14 residues. Trimming took 2 bases from V and 4 from J, leaving 10 bases between them. The germline V gene has CDR1 MGHRA and CDR2 YSYEKL. CDR3 bases: TGCGCCAGCAGCCAAACAGGAGGGGCAGATACGCAGTATTTT. Translation: CASSQTGGADTQYF.

V gene TRBV5-8 combines with J gene TRBJ1-4; 11 nucleotides match TRBD1. Germline loops: CDR1 SGHTS, CDR2 YDEGEE. The CDR3 extends over 15 amino acids. Trimming at V came to 4 bases and at J to 8 bases, leaving 7 bases not matched to a gene. The CDR3 spells CASSPPRTGGEKLFF. CDR3 coding DNA: TGTGCCAGCAGCCCCCCCCGGACAGGGGGCGAAAAACTGTTTTTT.

This clone showed up just once. The rearrangement uses TRBV28 and TRBJ2-1; D perhaps matches TRBD2 (5 bases). The CDR3 length is 11 residues. Germline CDR1 and CDR2: MDHEN and SYDVKM. Trimming removed 8 bases at V and 7 bases at J, with 9 bases between. CDR3 in DNA: TGTGCCAGCCTCCGGGAAAATGAGCAGTTCTTC. It is translated as CASLRENEQFF.

The chain has TRBV5-1 and TRBJ2-2; D unresolved. Germline V lookup: CDR1 SGHRS, CDR2 YFSETQ. The CDR3 has 15 residues. Between the trimmed V and J ends, which lost 0 bases and 1 base, there was a span of 7 bases. CDR3 amino acids: CASSLDRKNTGELFF. In DNA form, the CDR3 reads TGCGCCAGCAGCTTGGACAGAAAGAACACCGGGGAGCTGTTTTTT. The variable domain in full, completed from reference TRBV5-1 and TRBJ2-2, reads KAGVTQTPRYLIKTRGQQVTLSCSPISGHRSVSWYQQTPGQGLQFLFEYFSETQRNKGNFPGRFSGRQFSNSRSEMNVSTLELGDSALYLCASSLDRKNTGELFFGEGSRLTVL.

The V gene is TRBV7-8, the J gene TRBJ2-2; 12 bases line up with TRBD2. In germline, CDR1 is SGHVS, CDR2 FQNEAQ. This CDR3 has 18 residues. Unmatched junction bases numbered 13, after V lost 7 bases and J lost 4 bases. The CDR3 DNA follows: TGTGCCAGCAATAGGGCACTAGCGGGAGGTTACCCCACCGGGGAGCTGTTTTTT. Encoded protein: CASNRALAGGYPTGELFF. Looking up the rest from reference TRBV7-8 and TRBJ2-2 gives the full variable domain: GAGVSQSPRYKVAKRGQDVALRCDPISGHVSLFWYQQALGQGPEFLTYFQNEAQLDKSGLPSDRFFAERPEGSVSTLKIQRTQQEDSAVYLCASNRALAGGYPTGELFFGEGSRLTVL.

V usage is TRBV19 and J usage is TRBJ1-1, with TRBD1 as a possible D gene (5 bases). CDR3 size: 15 residues. V dropped 1 base and J dropped 1 base, with 10 bases sitting between them. Germline values: CDR1 LNHDA, CDR2 SQIVND (reference sequence). The CDR3, as DNA: TGTGCCAGTAGTATAGTTCAGGGTGAGAACACTGAAGCTTTCTTT. Translation: CASSIVQGENTEAFF.

V gene TRBV11-2 combines with J gene TRBJ2-3; 9 bases agree with TRBD2. Germline loops: CDR1 SGHAT, CDR2 FQNNGV. The J segment lost 8 bases and the V segment lost 0 bases, leaving 3 bases of the junction unmatched. The CDR3 runs to 14 residues. The CDR3 sequence: CASSLESSGSTQYF. Written as DNA, the CDR3 is TGTGCCAGCAGCTTAGAAAGTAGCGGGAGTACGCAGTATTTT. The full variable domain, with the rest looked up from reference TRBV11-2 and TRBJ2-3, is EAGVAQSPRYKIIEKRQSVAFWCNPISGHATLYWYQQILGQGPKLLIQFQNNGVVDDSQLPKDRFSAERLKGVDSTLKIQPAKLEDSAVYLCASSLESSGSTQYFGPGTRLTVL.

This clone has just a few counts. CDR3 nucleotide sequence: TGTGCCAGCAGCCCCCCGGGACACTTATACGAGCAGTACTTC. Its translation: CASSPPGHLYEQYF. V usage is TRBV14 and J usage is TRBJ2-7; D is possibly TRBD1 (6 bases). The CDR3 covers 14 residues. The V and J ends lost 4 bases and 4 bases respectively, with 14 bases between them. Germline V gene data show CDR1 as SGHDN and CDR2 as FVKESK.

The chain has TRBV5-1 and TRBJ2-1; 12 bases line up with TRBD2. The CDR3 runs to 16 residues. V was clipped by 4 bases and J by 8 bases; unmatched bases: 10. The germline CDR1 and CDR2 sequences are SGHRS and YFSETQ. CDR3 DNA sequence: TGCGCCAGCAGCCCACTGACTAGCGGGAGTTCTGATGAGCAGTTCTTC. Translation: CASSPLTSGSSDEQFF.

The rearrangement links TRBV28 to TRBJ2-7, with D possibly being TRBD2 (6 bases). The CDR3 is 15 residues long. Trimming cost V 4 bases and J 1 base, with 14 bases left between them. Per germline, CDR1 MDHEN and CDR2 SYDVKM. CDR3 bases: TGTGCCAGCAGTTCTGCCGGGACTCATTCCTACGAGCAGTACTTC. Amino acid sequence: CASSSAGTHSYEQYF. Full variable domain (remainder filled in from reference TRBV28 and TRBJ2-7): DVKVTQSSRYLVKRTGEKVFLECVQDMDHENMFWYRQDPGLGLRLIYFSYDVKMKEKGDIPEGYSVSREKKERFSLILESASTNQTSMYLCASSSAGTHSYEQYFGPGTRLTVT.

The chain carries TRBV19 and TRBJ2-2; 7 nucleotides agree with TRBD2. The J segment lost 4 bases and the V segment lost 7 bases, leaving 6 bases of the junction unmatched. This CDR3 contains 14 residues. Germline values: CDR1 LNHDA, CDR2 SQIVND (reference sequence). The CDR3 nucleotides read TGTGCCAGTAAAGGCGGGAGTGGCACCGGGGAGCTGTTTTTT. Encoded protein: CASKGGSGTGELFF.

The gene calls are TRBV9 and TRBJ2-1; 10 bases agree with TRBD2. Germline lookup yields CDR1 SGDLS and CDR2 YYNGEE. This CDR3 spans 16 amino acids. After removal of 2 bases from V and 6 bases from J, the junction contained 8 bases not matched to a gene. The CDR3 here is CASSVTSGILINEQFF. CDR3 coding DNA: TGTGCCAGCAGCGTTACTAGCGGGATACTGATCAATGAGCAGTTCTTC.

The J gene is TRBJ2-3, the V gene TRBV19; 9 nucleotides align to TRBD2. There are 17 residues in the CDR3. The J segment lost 8 bases and the V segment lost 2 bases, leaving 14 bases of the junction unmatched. Germline values: CDR1 LNHDA, CDR2 SQIVND (reference sequence). CDR3 loop: CASSISGTSPTFGTQYF. The CDR3 coding sequence is TGTGCCAGTAGTATATCCGGGACTAGCCCCACGTTCGGTACGCAGTATTTT.

This chain links TRBV28 with TRBJ1-5; no reliable D call. Per germline, CDR1 MDHEN and CDR2 SYDVKM. The CDR3 runs to 14 residues. V lost 1 base to trimming and J lost 0 bases, with 4 bases between them. CDR3 in amino acids: CASSLSYSNQPQHF. Written as DNA, the CDR3 is TGTGCCAGCAGTTTATCTTATAGCAATCAGCCCCAGCATTTT.

The chain recombines TRBV6-1 with TRBJ2-3, with 9 bases fitting TRBD2. The CDR3 runs 15 residues. The germline V gene encodes CDR1 MNHNS and CDR2 SASEGT. V trimming: 7 bases; J trimming: 3 bases; junction bases outside the gene matches: 8. CDR3 nucleotides: TGTGCCAGCATGGCCCGCGGGAGGGAGACAGATACGCAGTATTTT. Its protein product is CASMARGRETDTQYF.

This chain connects TRBV5-1 to TRBJ2-1; TRBD1 aligns across 9 bases. J was trimmed by 3 bases and V by 4 bases; bases with no gene match: 14. CDR3 length: 18 residues. Germline CDR1 is SGHRS and CDR2 is YFSETQ. The CDR3 nucleotides read TGCGCCAGCAGCCGGGGACTGACAGGGGGAAAAATCTACAATGAGCAGTTCTTC. This sequence encodes CASSRGLTGGKIYNEQFF.